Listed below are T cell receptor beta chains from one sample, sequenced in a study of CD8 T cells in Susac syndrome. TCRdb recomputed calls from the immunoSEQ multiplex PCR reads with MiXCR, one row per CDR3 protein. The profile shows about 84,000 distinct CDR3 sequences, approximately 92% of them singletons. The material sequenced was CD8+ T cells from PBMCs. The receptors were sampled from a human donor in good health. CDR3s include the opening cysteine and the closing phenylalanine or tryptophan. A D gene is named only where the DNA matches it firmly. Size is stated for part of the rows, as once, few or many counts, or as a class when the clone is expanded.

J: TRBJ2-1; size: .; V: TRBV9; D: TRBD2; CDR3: CASSAFSGGNHNEQFF; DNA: TGTGCCAGCAGCGCATTCAGCGGGGGGAATCACAATGAGCAGTTCTTC
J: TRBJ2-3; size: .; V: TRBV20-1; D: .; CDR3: CSAEMGQQHTDTQYF; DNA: TGCAGTGCCGAGATGGGGCAGCAACACACAGATACGCAGTATTTT
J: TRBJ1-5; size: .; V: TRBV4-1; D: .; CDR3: CASSQFQGFSNQPQHF; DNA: TGCGCCAGCAGCCAATTTCAGGGGTTTAGCAATCAGCCCCAGCATTTT
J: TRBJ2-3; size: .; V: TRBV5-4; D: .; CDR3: CASSSGTGIGTDTQYF; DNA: TGTGCCAGCAGCTCGGGAACAGGGATCGGAACAGATACGCAGTATTTT
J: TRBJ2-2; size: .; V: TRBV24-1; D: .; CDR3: CATSDLMSGELFF; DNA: TGTGCCACCAGTGACCTAATGAGCGGGGAGCTGTTTTTT
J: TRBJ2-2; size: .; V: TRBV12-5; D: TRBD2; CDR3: CASAPGGPTELFF; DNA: TGTGCTAGTGCCCCGGGGGGGCCGACGGAGCTGTTTTTT
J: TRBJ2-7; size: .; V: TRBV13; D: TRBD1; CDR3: CASSLTGGNEQYF; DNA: TGTGCCAGCAGCTTGACAGGGGGAAACGAGCAGTACTTC
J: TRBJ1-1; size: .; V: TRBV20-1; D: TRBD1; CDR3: CSARDLAGQLTNTEAFF; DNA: TGCAGTGCTAGAGACCTTGCGGGACAGTTAACGAACACTGAAGCTTTCTTT
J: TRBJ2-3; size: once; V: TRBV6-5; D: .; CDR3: CASSYEPRGDTQYF; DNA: TGTGCCAGCAGTTACGAACCCCGAGGGGATACGCAGTATTTT
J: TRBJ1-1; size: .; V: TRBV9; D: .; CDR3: CASSWTANTEAFF; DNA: TGTGCCAGCAGTTGGACAGCGAACACTGAAGCTTTCTTT
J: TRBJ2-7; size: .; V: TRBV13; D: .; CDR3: CASSFSAGSTYEQYF; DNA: TGTGCCAGCAGCTTTTCGGCAGGTAGTACCTACGAGCAGTACTTC
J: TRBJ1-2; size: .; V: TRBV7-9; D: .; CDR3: CASSYGEGDYGYTF; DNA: TGTGCCAGCAGCTACGGGGAGGGAGACTATGGCTACACCTTC
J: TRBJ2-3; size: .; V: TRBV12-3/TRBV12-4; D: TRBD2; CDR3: CASTHSGSGEGSSTDTQYF; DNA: TGTGCCAGCACCCACTCGGGTAGCGGGGAGGGCTCTAGCACAGATACGCAGTATTTT
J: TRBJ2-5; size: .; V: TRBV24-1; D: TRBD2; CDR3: CATSDLGTSGGRQTQYF; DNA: TGTGCCACCAGTGATCTCGGGACTAGCGGGGGAAGACAGACCCAGTACTTC
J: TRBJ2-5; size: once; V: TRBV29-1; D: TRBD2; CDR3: CSVGASGGPSETQYF; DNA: TGCAGCGTTGGTGCTAGCGGGGGCCCATCGGAGACCCAGTACTTC
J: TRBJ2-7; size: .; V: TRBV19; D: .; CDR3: CASSNSYEQYF; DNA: TGTGCCAGTAGCAACAGCTACGAGCAGTACTTC
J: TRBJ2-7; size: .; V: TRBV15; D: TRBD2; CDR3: CATSRELAGYYEQYF; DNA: TGTGCCACCAGCAGAGAACTAGCGGGGTACTACGAGCAGTACTTC